The source of this T cell receptor beta chain is a study of a mutant IDH1 vaccine in newly diagnosed glioma. Study context: Patients were started on vaccination 4-6 weeks after radiotherapy alone, or with temozolomide cycles. Patients arrived already treated with radiotherapy, temozolomide, or both, most having had both.

Sequencing used immunoSEQ multiplex PCR; TCRdb keeps in-frame clones, though not all of them. The sample has around 32,000 clones, 87% seen once; the top ten hold approximately 3.4%. Indicated time point: week 5, during vaccination. Every single dose of the vaccine, 300 ug of mutant IDH1 20-mer peptide, came with topical imiquimod. This CDR3 contains 14 residues. Deletions cut 0 bases from V and 5 bases from J, with 9 bases between. Germline values: CDR1 SGHRS, CDR2 YFSETQ. About this clone: Its antigen remains unidentified.

This specimen consisted of peripheral blood mononuclear cells (PBMCs), obtained from a glioma patient whose treatment included an IDH1 peptide vaccine. The source is a woman between 40 and 50 years old with glioma. Some clones in this sample may be carry-over from other donors' samples. V gene TRBV5-1 combines with J gene TRBJ2-1, with D tentatively TRBD1 (6 bases). This CDR3 is CASSLVQGNNEQFF. CDR3 nucleotides: TGCGCCAGCAGCTTGGTACAGGGAAACAATGAGCAGTTCTTC.